The 8 T cell receptor beta chains reported below all come from one sample, sequenced in a study of cytomegalovirus exposure and HLA in healthy donors. 13 Jbeta primers and 60 Vbeta primers were used for the PCR. The protocol was immunoSEQ multiplex PCR, while the TCRdb copy is restricted to in-frame clones and leaves out a portion. This table holds approximately 100,000 clones, approximately 80% found once. Sequencing input: PBMCs. The receptor source for this set is a female donor in good health and CMV-seronegative.

The rearrangement joins TRBV4-3 to TRBJ1-6; 7 nucleotides match TRBD1. The CDR3 contains 17 residues. Trimming took 1 base from V and 9 from J; bases not matched to a gene: 12. Germline V gene lookup returns CDR1 LGHNA and CDR2 YSLEER. The CDR3 region is CASSQAPPAGGSSPLHF. DNA of the CDR3: TGCGCCAGCAGCCAAGCCCCCCCCGCAGGGGGGAGTTCACCCCTCCACTTT.

The chain links TRBV14 to TRBJ2-2, with D maybe TRBD1 (6 bases). The length of the CDR3 is 13 residues. V was cut by 1 base and J by 9 bases, with 9 bases left in between. CDR1 is SGHDN and CDR2 is FVKESK in the germline V gene. The CDR3 loop is CASSQGRGRELFF. Written as DNA, the CDR3 is TGTGCCAGCAGCCAAGGAAGGGGGAGGGAGCTGTTTTTT.

V and J are TRBV11-3 and TRBJ1-1, with D hard to call. The V end was cut by 5 bases, the J end by 4 bases, with 11 bases between. This CDR3 is 13 amino acids long. Germline values: CDR1 SGHNT, CDR2 YENEEA. The DNA of the CDR3 is TGTGCCAGCAGCGGAGGCATGGGCACTGAAGCTTTCTTT. The encoded protein is CASSGGMGTEAFF.

This clone was seen once. V gene TRBV7-2 combines with J gene TRBJ2-3, with 7 positions matching TRBD1. V was clipped by 1 base and J by 4 bases; unmatched bases: 8. CDR1 is SGHTA and CDR2 is FQGNSA in the germline V gene. The CDR3 length is 16 residues. The CDR3, as DNA: TGTGCCAGCAGCTTAGAAGGGGGCGCCGGCGCAGATACGCAGTATTTT. It specifies CASSLEGGAGADTQYF.

The rearrangement uses TRBV5-1 and TRBJ1-1, with D possibly being TRBD1 (5 bases). Germline values: CDR1 SGHRS, CDR2 YFSETQ. Between the trimmed V and J ends, which lost 4 bases and 3 bases, there was a span of 19 bases. The CDR3 totals 16 residues. The CDR3 region has the DNA TGCGCCAGCAGCCAACTGGGACGGGGGTTGGACACTGAAGCTTTCTTT. Translation: CASSQLGRGLDTEAFF.

The V call is TRBV4-3, the J call TRBJ2-3; TRBD2 aligns across 9 bases. Germline V gene lookup returns CDR1 LGHNA and CDR2 YSLEER. The CDR3 length is 18 residues. After removal of 0 bases from V and 2 bases from J, the junction contained 9 bases not matched to a gene. The DNA of the CDR3 is TGCGCCAGCAGCCAAGATTGGCTAGCGGGGACTCACACAGATACGCAGTATTTT. Translated, it gives CASSQDWLAGTHTDTQYF.

The chain is built from TRBV11-2 and TRBJ2-5; D may be TRBD2 (5 bases). Germline V gene sequence: CDR1 SGHAT, CDR2 FQNNGV. The CDR3 is 13 amino acids. V gave up 5 bases and J gave up 5 bases, with 12 bases separating them. The CDR3 sequence is CASSLGSGETQYF. The CDR3 nucleotides read TGTGCCAGCAGCCTAGGGAGTGGGGAGACCCAGTACTTC.

V gene TRBV18 combines with J gene TRBJ1-4; 8 nucleotides line up with TRBD1. In germline, CDR1 is KGHSH, CDR2 LQKENI. CDR3 size: 13 residues. Trimming cost V 4 bases and J 11 bases; bases outside gene matches: 6. The CDR3 loop reads CASSLTTGEKLFF. The CDR3 region has the DNA TGTGCCAGCTCACTGACGACAGGGGAGAAACTGTTTTTT.